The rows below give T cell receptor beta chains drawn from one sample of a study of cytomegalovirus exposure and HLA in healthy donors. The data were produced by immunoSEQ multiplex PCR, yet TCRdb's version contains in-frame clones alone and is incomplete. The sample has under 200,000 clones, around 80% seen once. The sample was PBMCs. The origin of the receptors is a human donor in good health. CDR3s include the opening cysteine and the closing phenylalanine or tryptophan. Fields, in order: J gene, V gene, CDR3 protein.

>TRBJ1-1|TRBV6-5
CASSESGGSEAFF
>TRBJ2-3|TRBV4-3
CASSHDGGTDTQYF
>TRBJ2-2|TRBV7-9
CASSPISGNTGELFF
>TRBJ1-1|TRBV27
CASSRPGTGGVRKAFF
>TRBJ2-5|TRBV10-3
CAISDVDTQETQYF
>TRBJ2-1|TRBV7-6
CASSFYGTASSYNEQFF
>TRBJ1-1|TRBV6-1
CASSETFNMGSEAFF
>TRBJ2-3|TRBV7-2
CASSLGLAAFTDTQYF
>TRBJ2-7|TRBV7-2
CASSSSGGPRSEQYF
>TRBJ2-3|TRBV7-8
CASSPGTSGGLGTDTQYF
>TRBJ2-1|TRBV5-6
CASSLAELAGPRNEQFF
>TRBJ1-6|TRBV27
CASSLWANSPLHF
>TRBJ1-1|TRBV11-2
CASRAGGPEAFF
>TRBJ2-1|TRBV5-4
CASSSRGLAGGFNNEQFF
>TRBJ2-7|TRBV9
CASSVEGVAYEQYF
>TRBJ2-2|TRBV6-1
CASSEPGGGTGELFF
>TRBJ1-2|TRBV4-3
CASSNRGISNYGYTF
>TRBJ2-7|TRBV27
CASRSPGFEQYF
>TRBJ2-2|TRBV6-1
CASTQGQSYTGELFF
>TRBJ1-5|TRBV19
CASSLTILSNQPQHF
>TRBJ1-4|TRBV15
CATSRDSRSNEKLFF
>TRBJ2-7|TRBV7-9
CASSLGGGGGEQYF